This entry concerns a single T cell receptor beta chain. Its antigen is as yet unknown. The CDR3 consists of 15 residues. Unmatched junction bases numbered 6, after V lost 4 bases and J lost 6 bases. Germline assignment: CDR1 MNHEY and CDR2 SVGAGI. These data are taken from a study of CD8 T cells in ankylosing spondylitis. Study results and limitations: Matched ankylosing spondylitis synovial fluid reportedly contained a significantly enriched population of disease-linked clones.

TCRdb redid the calling of the 5' RACE reads with MiXCR, one entry per CDR3 protein. The data contain 300,000 to 350,000 distinct CDR3 sequences, roughly 14% of them seen just once; the ten biggest clones take up roughly 1.1%. Sequences were obtained from blood, either unsorted or a sorted T cell fraction (not recorded which). V usage is TRBV6-5 and J usage is TRBJ2-1, with TRBD1 matching over 10 bases. The sequence came from a male donor with ankylosing spondylitis or in good health (not recorded which). The CDR3 reads CASSWTGGVVNEQFF. CDR3 bases: TGTGCCAGCAGTTGGACAGGGGGGGTTGTCAATGAGCAGTTCTTC.